Following are 25 T cell receptor beta chains from one sample sequenced in a study of regulatory T cells in long-lasting Graves disease. The time point is: newly diagnosed GD, antithyroid drugs for less than 3 months. From PBMCs, RNA was extracted and then used to make the TCR library. Both iRepertoire HTBI primers and Arm-PCR of CDR3 regions were used to build the TCR beta libraries. In TCRdb, the multiplex PCR reads were re-called with MiXCR into one record per CDR3 protein. The table records some 320,000 distinct CDR3 sequences, about a sixth of them present only once. The sample was peripheral blood mononuclear cells (PBMCs), taken at new diagnosis, from a patient treated with antithyroid drugs. Receptor source: a female donor with Graves disease.

Only a few counts were recorded for this clonotype. This sequence joins TRBV3-1 and TRBJ2-3; D might be TRBD2 (6 bases). This CDR3 spans 14 amino acids. Germline CDR1 and CDR2: LGHDT and YNNKEL (reference sequence). With 0 bases removed from V and 4 bases from J, the gap between germline ends came to 8 bases. CDR3 bases: TGTGCCAGCAGCCAAGACTGGGGGGCAGATACGCAGTATTTT. It codes for CASSQDWGADTQYF.

At least ten counts were recorded for this clonotype. This chain links TRBV28 with TRBJ2-7, with D perhaps matching TRBD2 (6 bases). Per germline, CDR1 MDHEN and CDR2 SYDVKM. V was cut by 5 bases and J by 9 bases, with 14 bases left in between. This CDR3 spans 12 amino acids. CDR3 sequence: CASSPGGAGQYF. In DNA form, the CDR3 reads TGTGCCAGCAGTCCCGGGGGTGCCGGGCAGTACTTC.

This clonotype came up many times. The V gene is TRBV6-2 or TRBV6-3, the J gene TRBJ2-3; weak D call: TRBD2 (6 bases). The CDR3 runs to 14 residues. Germline values: CDR1 MNHEY, CDR2 SVGEGT. Trimming cost V 6 bases and J 0 bases, with 10 bases left between them. CDR3: CASRTSLSTDTQYF. The CDR3 DNA sequence: TGTGCCAGCAGAACTAGCCTGAGCACAGATACGCAGTATTTT.

This clonotype was observed a few times. This rearrangement joins TRBV9 to TRBJ2-3, with D possibly TRBD2 on 5 matching bases. The CDR3 contains 16 residues. V was pared by 0 bases and J by 6 bases, with 17 bases between. CDR1 and CDR2 from the germline V gene are SGDLS and YYNGEE. The CDR3 sequence: CASSVAAGRHADTQYF. CDR3 nucleotides: TGTGCCAGCAGCGTAGCGGCGGGCCGACACGCGGATACGCAGTATTTT.

Only a few counts were recorded for this clonotype. The chain joins TRBV6-9 to TRBJ2-5, with a weak D call TRBD1 (6 bases). With 3 bases removed from V and 6 bases from J, the gap between germline ends came to 14 bases. The CDR3 spans 14 residues. Looked up from germline, CDR1 is MNHGY and CDR2 is SVAAGI. This CDR3 is CASSYRLRGKTQYF. The CDR3 nucleotides are TGTGCCAGCAGTTACCGTCTCAGGGGAAAGACCCAGTACTTC.

The chain has TRBV14 and TRBJ2-5; D uncertain. The CDR3 has 15 residues. Trimming pared 0 bases from V and 1 base from J, leaving 9 bases between. Germline lookup yields CDR1 SGHDN and CDR2 FVKESK. The CDR3 DNA is TGTGCCAGCAGCCAAGAAGGGCCAGCCCAAGAGACCCAGTACTTC. It specifies CASSQEGPAQETQYF.

The chain couples TRBV28 to TRBJ2-5; D gene uncertain. Germline V gene lookup returns CDR1 MDHEN and CDR2 SYDVKM. The CDR3 totals 13 residues. Trimming pared 5 bases from V and 10 bases from J, leaving 17 bases between. This chain's CDR3 is CASSTNRIRDQYF. The CDR3 coding sequence is TGTGCCAGCAGTACCAACCGGATTCGCGACCAGTACTTC.

The table lists this clonotype with a few counts. This may arise from a read error, as a much more abundant clone is one base away. The conserved phenylalanine or tryptophan normally closing the CDR3 is absent here, so this likely arose from a read error. V usage is TRBV28 and J usage is TRBJ2-7, with 11 nucleotides matching TRBD2. With V trimmed by 1 base and J by 3 bases, 2 bases remained unmatched. The length of the CDR3 is 15 residues. Looked up from germline, CDR1 is MDHEN and CDR2 is SYDVKM. This CDR3 reads CASSLLAGGFYEQYS. CDR3 sequence (DNA): TGTGCCAGCAGTTTATTAGCGGGAGGGTTCTACGAGCAGTACTCC.

This chain links TRBV6-2 or TRBV6-3 with TRBJ2-7, with D perhaps assigned TRBD1 or TRBD2 (5 bases each). Germline V gene sequence: CDR1 MNHEY, CDR2 SVGEGT. Trimming removed 7 bases at V and 5 bases at J, with 18 bases between. The CDR3 has 14 amino acids. The DNA for the CDR3 is TGTGCCAGCAATACCGGGACCGGACTGGACGAGCAGTACTTC. Protein sequence: CASNTGTGLDEQYF.

This clonotype was picked up a small number of times. This sequence may be a read error, since a much larger clone differs from it by one base. V usage is TRBV28 and J usage is TRBJ2-2, with a possible D match to TRBD1 (6 bases). Germline-derived CDR1 and CDR2 are MDHEN and SYDVKM. This CDR3 is built from 15 residues. The CDR3 coding sequence is TGTGCCGGCAGTCAGAACAGGGTTTCCACCGGGGAGCTGTTTTTT. Its translation is CAGSQNRVSTGELFF.

This clonotype was found many times. The genes are TRBV7-9 and TRBJ2-3; D may be TRBD2 (5 bases). Germline assignment: CDR1 SEHNR and CDR2 FQNEAQ (reference sequence). V was trimmed by 8 bases and J by 3 bases, leaving 12 bases between them. The CDR3 contains 13 residues. The chain's CDR3 is CASSGLRTDTQYF. In DNA form, the CDR3 reads TGTGCCAGCTCGGGATTGCGAACAGATACGCAGTATTTT.

This clonotype was seen many times. The chain links TRBV24-1 to TRBJ2-5; the D is unclear. The CDR3 covers 14 residues. The germline V gene has CDR1 KGHDR and CDR2 SFDVKD. Deletions cut 0 bases from V and 4 bases from J, with 8 bases between. The DNA of the CDR3 is TGTGCCACCAGTGATTTGACGCACGCAGAGACCCAGTACTTC. Encoded protein: CATSDLTHAETQYF.

J is TRBJ2-2 and V is TRBV20-1; no reliable D call. There are 14 residues in the CDR3. Deletions cut 2 bases from V and 7 bases from J, with 14 bases between. From germline, CDR1 is DFQATT and CDR2 SNEGSKA (reference sequence). The CDR3 bases are TGCAGTGCTAGACAGGAACCCGGGCTCGGGGAGCTGTTTTTT. It encodes CSARQEPGLGELFF.

Concerning this clonotype itself: A read error likely explains this, since a far larger clone differs by one base. J is TRBJ2-4 and V is TRBV11-2; tentatively, D is TRBD2 (5 bases). The end of the DNA is better explained by TRBJ2-1, so the J call may be wrong. This CDR3 is built from 16 residues. Germline V gene lookup returns CDR1 SGHAT and CDR2 FQNNGV. The CDR3: CASSWSAGNTYNGQFF. DNA for the CDR3: TGTGCCAGCAGCTGGTCGGCGGGCAATACGTACAATGGGCAGTTCTTC.

The sample holds a few counts of this clonotype. This chain links TRBV19 with TRBJ2-7; 7 bases fit TRBD1. The CDR3 sequence is 13 residues long. From germline, CDR1 is LNHDA and CDR2 SQIVND (reference sequence). V shed 3 bases and J 3 bases; nucleotides not matched to a gene: 2. This CDR3 reads CASSIPGGYEQYF. CDR3 nucleotide sequence: TGTGCCAGTAGTATTCCAGGGGGCTACGAGCAGTACTTC.

This clonotype appeared a few times. This chain links TRBV27 with TRBJ2-1, with 7 bases lining up with TRBD2. The CDR3 runs to 15 residues. The V segment lost 2 bases and the J segment 4 bases; nucleotides outside the gene matches: 5. The germline gives CDR1 MNHEY, CDR2 SMNVEV (reference sequence). The CDR3 sequence: CASSLQGGYYNEQFF. CDR3 sequence (DNA): TGTGCCAGCAGTTTACAGGGAGGGTATTACAATGAGCAGTTCTTC.

This chain links TRBV7-2 with TRBJ2-5; D not certain. Looked up from germline, CDR1 is SGHTA and CDR2 is FQGNSA. The CDR3 length is 13 residues. Trimming cost V 1 base and J 3 bases, with 6 bases left between them. In nucleotides, the CDR3 is TGTGCCAGCAGCTTAGAGCGCGAAGAGACCCAGTACTTC. Translated: CASSLEREETQYF.

This clonotype occurred a few times. This chain connects TRBV5-4 to TRBJ2-2; a possible D gene is TRBD1 (5 bases). This CDR3 is built from 17 residues. Trimming stripped 0 bases from V and 8 bases from J, with 20 bases between. Germline CDR1 SGHNT, CDR2 YYREEE (reference sequence). The CDR3 DNA follows: TGTGCCAGCAGCTTGGACCTCCAGGACATAGCACAAGGGGAGCTGTTTTTT. Protein product: CASSLDLQDIAQGELFF.

This clonotype was recorded at least ten times. The chain joins TRBV12-3 or TRBV12-4 to TRBJ2-1; 10 positions agree with TRBD1. The CDR3 loop spans 20 amino acids. Trimming cost V 2 bases and J 7 bases; bases outside gene matches: 20. CDR3 sequence: CASSLFGTGAFGTSENEQFF. Here the CDR3 DNA reads TGTGCCAGCAGTTTATTCGGGACAGGGGCCTTCGGGACTAGTGAGAATGAGCAGTTCTTC.

This clonotype was found many times. The CDR3 DNA sequence: TGTGCCGCCTCCAGCGGGTCCCAAGAGACCCAGTACTTC. Its protein product is CAASSGSQETQYF. V gene TRBV24-1 combines with J gene TRBJ2-5, with TRBD2 as a possible D gene (6 bases). Germline CDR1 and CDR2: KGHDR and SFDVKD. The CDR3 has 13 amino acids. V lost 12 bases and J lost 1, with 14 bases in between.

This clonotype showed up many times. This sequence joins TRBV29-1 and TRBJ2-1, with D unclear. Germline values: CDR1 SQVTM, CDR2 ANQGSEA. The CDR3 totals 13 residues. The V gene lost 7 bases and the J gene lost 2 bases, with 12 bases spanning the gap. The CDR3 spells CSAALKAYNEQFF. DNA for the CDR3: TGCAGCGCCGCTTTGAAGGCCTACAATGAGCAGTTCTTC.

This chain joins TRBV12-5 and TRBJ2-2; D is unresolved. Trimming took off 0 bases at V and 0 bases at J, with 8 bases between the two ends. Germline V lookup: CDR1 LGHNT, CDR2 FRNRAP. The CDR3 has 16 residues. The CDR3 region has the DNA TGTGCTAGTGGTTTGGTCACTCAGGCGAACACCGGGGAGCTGTTTTTT. Translating gives CASGLVTQANTGELFF.

The chain carries TRBV24-1 and TRBJ2-1; TRBD1 is a possible D gene (6 bases). This CDR3 is 17 amino acids long. The germline CDR1 and CDR2 sequences are KGHDR and SFDVKD. Trimming took 3 bases from V and 0 from J, leaving 14 bases between them. In DNA form, the CDR3 reads TGTGCCACCAGTGATCCCCAGGGGTATAGCTCCTACAATGAGCAGTTCTTC. This translates into CATSDPQGYSSYNEQFF.

This clonotype was seen ten or more times. V and J are TRBV28 and TRBJ1-5, with TRBD1 as a possible D gene (5 bases). Germline CDR1 is MDHEN and CDR2 is SYDVKM. This CDR3 is built from 20 residues. With 5 bases removed from V and 0 bases from J, the gap between germline ends came to 26 bases. The CDR3 sequence is CASSPILGTDLWGSNQPQHF. The CDR3 DNA sequence: TGTGCCAGCAGTCCTATCCTGGGGACGGATTTATGGGGTAGCAATCAGCCCCAGCATTTT.

This clonotype was recorded many times. This chain connects TRBV24-1 to TRBJ2-3; D remains unclear. Germline CDR1 is KGHDR and CDR2 is SFDVKD. The CDR3 runs to 12 residues. Trimming removed 5 bases from V and 1 base from J, with 3 bases in between. CDR3 DNA: TGTGCCACCAGTGCAGGCACAGATACGCAGTATTTT. It is translated as CATSAGTDTQYF.